A selection of T cell receptor beta chains follows, all from one sample in a study of beta chain features in type 1 diabetes. Clones were read by immunoSEQ multiplex PCR, and TCRdb kept only the in-frame ones, dropping some. The sample carries 250,000 to 300,000 clones, over 11% recorded once. Sequencing was performed on naive CD4+ T cells from blood. These receptors originate from a young man with type 1 diabetes. CDR3s leave out the opening cysteine and the closing phenylalanine or tryptophan. D genes are given only for firm matches.

J gene	D gene	V gene	CDR3 protein
TRBJ1-5	NA	TRBV19	ASSPVEGPQH
TRBJ2-3	NA	TRBV2	ASNQGGDTQY
TRBJ1-2	TRBD1	TRBV13	ASSSGQRYGYT
TRBJ1-2	TRBD1	TRBV6-5	ASRLGQGSDYGYT
TRBJ1-5	NA	TRBV6-1	ASSAIQDQPQH
TRBJ1-5	TRBD1	TRBV19	ASNRGSGNQPQH
TRBJ2-3	TRBD1	TRBV7-2	ASSGQGADTQY
TRBJ2-5	TRBD1	TRBV9	ASGRTGEGETQY
TRBJ1-3	NA	TRBV10-3	AISESIQVANTIY
TRBJ1-1	NA	TRBV18	ASSPPADSLNTEAF
TRBJ1-5	NA	TRBV21-1	ASSKGRRGGFKFSCNQPQH
TRBJ2-7	TRBD2	TRBV7-2	ASSLRSTSGRAEQY
TRBJ2-7	NA	TRBV28	ASSLSTYEQY
TRBJ2-3	NA	TRBV7-9	ASSSKARLEADTQY
TRBJ2-2	NA	TRBV4-2	ASSLTGVDTGELF
TRBJ2-5	TRBD2	TRBV28	ASSLRSLAGSPFQETQY
TRBJ1-2	TRBD1	TRBV28	ASSPGQGDGYT
TRBJ1-5	NA	TRBV5-1	ASSYDGDNQPQH
TRBJ2-5	TRBD1	TRBV19	ASSIPTGGRETQY
TRBJ2-7	TRBD1	TRBV9	ASSVGGTGYEQY
TRBJ2-2	TRBD2	TRBV25-1	ASSRGGSAGELF
TRBJ2-7	NA	TRBV5-4	ASSTRSGGEDEQY
TRBJ1-3	NA	TRBV9	ASSPPGGVTIY
TRBJ1-2	NA	TRBV13	ASSLGLTANYGYT
TRBJ1-3	NA	TRBV18	ASSPPGLAGNTIY
TRBJ2-1	NA	TRBV9	ASSVFGGTYNEQF
TRBJ2-1	TRBD2	TRBV9	ASSVGLAGSSYNEQF
TRBJ2-3	TRBD1	TRBV18	ASSENRGRGTDTQY
TRBJ2-1	TRBD2	TRBV5-1	ASTSFGLAENNEQF
TRBJ2-5	NA	TRBV29-1	SVVTLGKTQY
TRBJ1-1	NA	TRBV18	ASSPRDSLNTEAF
TRBJ1-4	NA	TRBV7-9	ASSPRAWGETEKLF
TRBJ2-2	TRBD1	TRBV5-4	ASSLTRGPSTGELF
TRBJ1-2	TRBD1	TRBV7-2	ASSLGDRGYGYT
TRBJ1-1	TRBD1	TRBV5-6	ASTTPGQGYTEAF
TRBJ2-7	TRBD1	TRBV27	ASRATGRNEQY
TRBJ2-7	NA	TRBV29-1	SVEDRTSYEQY
TRBJ2-1	NA	TRBV28	ASSSHSPTNNEQF
TRBJ2-3	NA	TRBV7-8	ASSAYTDTQY
TRBJ2-5	TRBD2	TRBV5-1	ASSFPKGSREGRSYHQETQY
TRBJ1-4	NA	TRBV4-3	ASSQGPLTGTNEKLF
TRBJ2-3	NA	TRBV11-2	ASTSSGVSTDTQY
TRBJ2-7	NA	TRBV2	ASSGGPYEQY
TRBJ2-1	NA	TRBV29-1	SVVLAKIWYNEQF
TRBJ2-7	NA	TRBV7-3	ASSPSRRDEQY
TRBJ2-2	NA	TRBV5-1	ASSLGGVTGELF
TRBJ2-5	TRBD1	TRBV5-1	ASSPGQGRETQY
TRBJ2-3	NA	TRBV15	ATSRLYTQY
TRBJ2-5	TRBD1	TRBV30	AWSKGAQETQY
TRBJ2-7	NA	TRBV10-3	AISENTQYEQY
TRBJ2-7	TRBD1	TRBV11-1	ASTYRGPNEQY
TRBJ2-3	TRBD2	TRBV28	ASSSTSGRVDTQY
TRBJ2-7	TRBD2	TRBV2	ASSGGAGAYEQY
TRBJ2-2	NA	TRBV10-3	AISEPGYTGELF
TRBJ2-3	TRBD1	TRBV29-1	SSLTGGAARDTQY
TRBJ2-5	TRBD1	TRBV5-4	ASSFPAGGPETQY
TRBJ2-7	TRBD2	TRBV5-6	ASSRGLAHEQY